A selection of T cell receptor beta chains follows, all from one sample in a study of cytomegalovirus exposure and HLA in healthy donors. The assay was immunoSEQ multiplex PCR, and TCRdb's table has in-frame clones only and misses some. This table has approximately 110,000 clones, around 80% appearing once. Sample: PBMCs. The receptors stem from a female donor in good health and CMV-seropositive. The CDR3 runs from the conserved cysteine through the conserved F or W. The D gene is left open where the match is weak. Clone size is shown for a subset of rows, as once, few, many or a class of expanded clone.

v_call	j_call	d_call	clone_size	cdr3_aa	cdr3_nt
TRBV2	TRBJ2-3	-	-	CARRIRDNADTQYF	TGTGCCAGACGGATAAGGGACAATGCAGATACGCAGTATTTT
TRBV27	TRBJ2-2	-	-	CASSPIFGVNTGELFF	TGTGCCAGCAGTCCAATATTCGGGGTCAACACCGGGGAGCTGTTTTTT
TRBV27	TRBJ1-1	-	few	CASSFLRNTEAFF	TGTGCCAGCAGTTTTCTAAGGAACACTGAAGCTTTCTTT
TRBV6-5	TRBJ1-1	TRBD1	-	CASSYRTGFQAFF	TGTGCCAGCAGTTACAGGACAGGGTTCCAAGCTTTCTTT
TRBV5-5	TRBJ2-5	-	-	CASSLIPRTFQYF	TGTGCCAGCAGCTTGATACCACGTACTTTCCAGTACTTC
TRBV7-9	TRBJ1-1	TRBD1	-	CASTLQGALTEAFF	TGTGCCAGCACCTTACAGGGGGCTTTGACTGAAGCTTTCTTT
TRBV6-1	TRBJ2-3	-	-	CASSELGRRGTDTQYF	TGTGCCAGCAGTGAGTTGGGCCGGAGGGGCACAGATACGCAGTATTTT
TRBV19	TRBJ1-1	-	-	CASRTGRNTEAFF	TGTGCCAGTAGAACCGGGAGGAACACTGAAGCTTTCTTT
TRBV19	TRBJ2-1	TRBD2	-	CASRVSGAGVNEQFF	TGTGCCAGTAGGGTTAGCGGGGCAGGGGTGAATGAGCAGTTCTTC
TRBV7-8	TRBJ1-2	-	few	CASSSLQGTGYGYTF	TGTGCCAGCAGCTCTTTACAGGGAACAGGCTATGGCTACACCTTC
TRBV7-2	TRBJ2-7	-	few	CASSQTFGARYEQYF	TGTGCCAGCAGCCAAACATTTGGAGCACGGTACGAGCAGTACTTC
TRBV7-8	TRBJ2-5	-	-	CASSSYRTPKETQYF	TGTGCCAGCAGCTCTTATAGGACTCCCAAAGAGACCCAGTACTTC
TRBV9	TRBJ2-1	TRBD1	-	CASSGGTGGMNEQFF	TGTGCCAGCAGCGGCGGGACAGGGGGCATGAATGAGCAGTTCTTC
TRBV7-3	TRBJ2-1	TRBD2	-	CASNLAGSYNEQFF	TGTGCCAGCAACCTAGCGGGAAGCTACAATGAGCAGTTCTTC
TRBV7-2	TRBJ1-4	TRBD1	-	CASSLGQGREKLFF	TGTGCCAGCAGCTTAGGACAGGGGAGGGAAAAACTGTTTTTT
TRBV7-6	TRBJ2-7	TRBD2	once	CASSSAGEVYEQYF	TGTGCCAGCAGCTCCGCGGGGGAGGTCTACGAGCAGTACTTC
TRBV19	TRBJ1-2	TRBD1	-	CASTGQGAPPANYGYTF	TGTGCCAGTACTGGACAGGGGGCGCCTCCAGCTAACTATGGCTACACCTTC
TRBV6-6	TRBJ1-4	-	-	CASSYPGEKLFF	TGTGCCAGCAGTTACCCAGGCGAAAAACTGTTTTTT
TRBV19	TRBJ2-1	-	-	CASKLTSRGEQFF	TGTGCCAGTAAGCTGACTAGCAGGGGTGAGCAGTTCTTC
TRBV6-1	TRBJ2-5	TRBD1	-	CASSRDSQETQYF	TGTGCCAGCAGCCGGGACAGCCAAGAGACCCAGTACTTC
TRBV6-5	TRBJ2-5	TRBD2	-	CASSSGRPLYQETQYF	TGTGCCAGCAGTTCCGGGAGGCCATTGTACCAAGAGACCCAGTACTTC
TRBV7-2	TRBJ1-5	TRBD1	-	CASSRWTGGGQSNQPQHF	TGTGCCAGCAGCCGTTGGACAGGGGGCGGACAAAGCAATCAGCCCCAGCATTTT
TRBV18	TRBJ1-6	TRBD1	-	CASSPRRDRVNSPLHF	TGTGCCAGCTCACCACGAAGGGACAGGGTTAATTCACCCCTCCACTTT
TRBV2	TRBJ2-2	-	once	CASSPPGGNTGELFF	TGTGCCAGCAGTCCACCTGGAGGGAACACCGGGGAGCTGTTTTTT
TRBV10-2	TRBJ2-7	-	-	CASSESAPTYEQYF	TGCGCCAGCAGTGAGTCAGCCCCAACCTACGAGCAGTACTTC
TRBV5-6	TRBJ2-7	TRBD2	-	CASSYLLAGYNYEQYF	TGTGCCAGCAGCTACCTCTTAGCGGGTTATAACTACGAGCAGTACTTC
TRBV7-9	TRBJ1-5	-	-	CASSPADSWSNQPQHF	TGTGCCAGCAGTCCCGCGGACAGCTGGAGCAATCAGCCCCAGCATTTT
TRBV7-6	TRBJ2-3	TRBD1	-	CASSLALEGARVSDTQYF	TGTGCCAGCAGCTTAGCGCTCGAGGGGGCCAGGGTGTCAGATACGCAGTATTTT
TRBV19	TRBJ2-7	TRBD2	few	CASSTPSGKNSYEQYF	TGTGCCAGTAGTACGCCTAGCGGTAAAAACTCCTACGAGCAGTACTTC
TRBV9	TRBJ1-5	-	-	CASGGGQPQHF	TGTGCCAGCGGGGGAGGTCAGCCCCAGCATTTT
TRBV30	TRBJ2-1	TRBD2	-	CAWSAGGGSSSYNEQFF	TGTGCCTGGAGTGCAGGCGGGGGTAGTAGCTCCTACAATGAGCAGTTCTTC
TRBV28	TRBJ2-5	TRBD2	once	CASSFGGLAGGMETQYF	TGTGCCAGCAGTTTTGGCGGACTAGCGGGAGGAATGGAGACCCAGTACTTC
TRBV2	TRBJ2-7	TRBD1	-	CASSFRGRSSYEQYF	TGTGCCAGCAGTTTCAGGGGGCGTTCCTCCTACGAGCAGTACTTC
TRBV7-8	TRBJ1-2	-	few	CASSSSQNYGYTF	TGTGCCAGCAGCTCTAGCCAGAACTATGGCTACACCTTC
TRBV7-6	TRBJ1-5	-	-	CASSLDPPSRVGQPQHF	TGTGCCAGCAGCTTAGATCCCCCGTCCAGGGTAGGTCAGCCCCAGCATTTT
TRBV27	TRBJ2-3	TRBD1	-	CASSPGDRLRPSDTQYF	TGTGCCAGCAGTCCCGGGGACAGGCTCAGACCCTCAGATACGCAGTATTTT
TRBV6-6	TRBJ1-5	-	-	CASSYRGSNQPQHF	TGTGCCAGCAGTTACCGGGGGAGCAATCAGCCCCAGCATTTT